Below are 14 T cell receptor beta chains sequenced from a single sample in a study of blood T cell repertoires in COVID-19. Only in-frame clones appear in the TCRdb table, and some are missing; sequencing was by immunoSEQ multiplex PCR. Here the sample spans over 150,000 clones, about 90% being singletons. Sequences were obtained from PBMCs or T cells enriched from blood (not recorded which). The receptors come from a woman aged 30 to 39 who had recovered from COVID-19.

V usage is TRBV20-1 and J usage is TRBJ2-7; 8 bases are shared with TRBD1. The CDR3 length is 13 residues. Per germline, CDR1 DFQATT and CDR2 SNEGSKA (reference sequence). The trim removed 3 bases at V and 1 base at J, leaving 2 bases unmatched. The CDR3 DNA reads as TGCAGTGCTAGTCGGGACAGGTCCTACGAGCAGTACTTC. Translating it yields CSASRDRSYEQYF.

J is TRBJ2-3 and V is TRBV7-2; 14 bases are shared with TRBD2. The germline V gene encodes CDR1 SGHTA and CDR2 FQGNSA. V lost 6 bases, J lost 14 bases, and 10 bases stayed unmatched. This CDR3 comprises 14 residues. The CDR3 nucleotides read TGTGCCAGCAGAACCGGGACTAGCGGGGGCCCTCCGTATTTT. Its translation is CASRTGTSGGPPYF. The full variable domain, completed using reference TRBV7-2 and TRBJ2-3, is GAGVSQSPSNKVTEKGKDVELRCDPISGHTALYWYRQSLGQGLEFLIYFQGNSAPDKSGLPSDRFSAERTGGSVSTLTIQRTQQEDSAVYLCASRTGTSGGPPYFGPGTRLTVL.

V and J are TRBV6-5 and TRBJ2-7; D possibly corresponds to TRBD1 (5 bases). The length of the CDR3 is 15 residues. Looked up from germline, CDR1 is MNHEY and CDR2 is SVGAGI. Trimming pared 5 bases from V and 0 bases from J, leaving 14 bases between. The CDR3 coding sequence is TGTGCCAGCAGTAGAACCCCGGACACCTCCTACGAGCAGTACTTC. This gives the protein CASSRTPDTSYEQYF.

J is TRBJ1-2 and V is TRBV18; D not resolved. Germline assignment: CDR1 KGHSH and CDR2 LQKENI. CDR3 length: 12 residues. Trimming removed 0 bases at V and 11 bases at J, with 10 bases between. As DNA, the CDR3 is TGTGCCAGCTCACCACCCCGCGAAGCGTACACCTTC. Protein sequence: CASSPPREAYTF.

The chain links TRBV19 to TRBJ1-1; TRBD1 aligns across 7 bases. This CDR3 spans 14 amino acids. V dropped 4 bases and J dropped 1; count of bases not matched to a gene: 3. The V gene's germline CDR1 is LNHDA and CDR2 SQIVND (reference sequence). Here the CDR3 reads CASSKGQPNTEAFF. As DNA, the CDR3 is TGTGCCAGTAGTAAGGGACAGCCGAACACTGAAGCTTTCTTT.

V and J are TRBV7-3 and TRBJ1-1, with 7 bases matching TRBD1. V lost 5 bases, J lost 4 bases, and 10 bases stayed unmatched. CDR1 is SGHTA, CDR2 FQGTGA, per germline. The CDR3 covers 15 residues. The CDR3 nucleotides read TGTGCCAGCAGCCCATTGACAGGGATAGCCACTGAAGCTTTCTTT. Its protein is CASSPLTGIATEAFF.

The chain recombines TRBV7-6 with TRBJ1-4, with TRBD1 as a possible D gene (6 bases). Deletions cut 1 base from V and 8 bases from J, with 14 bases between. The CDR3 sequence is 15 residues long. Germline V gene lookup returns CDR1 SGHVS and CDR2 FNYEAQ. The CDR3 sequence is CASSLGGRNGEKLFF. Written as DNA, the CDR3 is TGTGCCAGCAGCTTAGGGGGGCGCAATGGGGAAAAACTGTTTTTT.

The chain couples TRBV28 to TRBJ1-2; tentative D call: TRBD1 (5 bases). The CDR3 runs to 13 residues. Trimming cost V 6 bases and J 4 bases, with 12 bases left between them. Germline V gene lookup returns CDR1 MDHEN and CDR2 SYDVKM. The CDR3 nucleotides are TGTGCCAGCAGCCTCTCGGGGGTCTATGGCTACACCTTC. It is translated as CASSLSGVYGYTF.

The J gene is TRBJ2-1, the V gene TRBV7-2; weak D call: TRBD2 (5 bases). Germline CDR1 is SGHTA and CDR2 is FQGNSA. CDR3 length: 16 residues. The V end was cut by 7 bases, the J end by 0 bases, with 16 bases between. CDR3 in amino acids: CASITRVGSSYNEQFF. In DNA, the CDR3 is TGTGCCAGCATCACCAGAGTAGGGAGCTCCTACAATGAGCAGTTCTTC.

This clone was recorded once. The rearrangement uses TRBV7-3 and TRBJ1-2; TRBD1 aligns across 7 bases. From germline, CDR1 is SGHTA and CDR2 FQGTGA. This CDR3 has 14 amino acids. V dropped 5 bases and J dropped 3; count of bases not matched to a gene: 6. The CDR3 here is CASSPSGTDYGYTF. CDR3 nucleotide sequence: TGTGCCAGCAGCCCATCCGGGACAGACTATGGCTACACCTTC.

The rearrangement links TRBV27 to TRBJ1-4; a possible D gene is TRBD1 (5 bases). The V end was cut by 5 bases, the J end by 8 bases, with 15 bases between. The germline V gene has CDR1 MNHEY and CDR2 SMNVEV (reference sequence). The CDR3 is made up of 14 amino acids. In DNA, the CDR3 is TGTGCCAGCAGTCCAGGGAGGGGAAGGGAAAAACTGTTTTTT. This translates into CASSPGRGREKLFF.

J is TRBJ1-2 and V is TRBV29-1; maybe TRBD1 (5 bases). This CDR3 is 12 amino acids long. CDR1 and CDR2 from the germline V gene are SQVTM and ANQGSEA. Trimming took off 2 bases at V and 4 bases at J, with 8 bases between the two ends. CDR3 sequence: CSVEQGSYGYTF. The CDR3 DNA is TGCAGCGTTGAACAGGGTAGCTATGGCTACACCTTC.

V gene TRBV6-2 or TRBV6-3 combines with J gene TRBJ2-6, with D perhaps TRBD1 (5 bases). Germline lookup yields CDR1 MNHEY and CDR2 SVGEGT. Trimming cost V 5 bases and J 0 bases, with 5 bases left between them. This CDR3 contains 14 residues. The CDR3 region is CASSRGSGANVLTF. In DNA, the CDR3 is TGTGCCAGCAGTAGGGGCTCTGGGGCCAACGTCCTGACTTTC.

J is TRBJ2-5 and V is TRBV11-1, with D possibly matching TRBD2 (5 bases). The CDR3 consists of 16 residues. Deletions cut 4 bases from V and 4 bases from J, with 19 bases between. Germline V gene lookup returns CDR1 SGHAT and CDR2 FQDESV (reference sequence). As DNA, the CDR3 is TGTGCCAGCAGCTGGGGTGGCTCGGGGTTTGGAGAGACCCAGTACTTC. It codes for CASSWGGSGFGETQYF. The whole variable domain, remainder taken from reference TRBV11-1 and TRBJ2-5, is EAEVAQSPRYKITEKSQAVAFWCDPISGHATLYWYRQILGQGPELLVQFQDESVVDDSQLPKDRFSAERLKGVDSTLKIQPAELGDSAMYLCASSWGGSGFGETQYFGPGTRLLVL.